A single sample is the source of the 2 T cell receptor beta chains below, sequenced in a study of blood T cell repertoires in COVID-19. Assay used: immunoSEQ multiplex PCR; TCRdb lists only in-frame clones, some missing. The sample contains around 63,000 clones, roughly 84% of which appear only once. Sequenced input: peripheral blood. The receptor set was obtained from a woman in her seventies with acute or convalescent COVID-19.

The chain employs TRBV7-2 and TRBJ1-5; no definite D call. From germline, CDR1 is SGHTA and CDR2 FQGNSA. Trimming stripped 5 bases from V and 9 bases from J, with 14 bases between. CDR3 length: 13 residues. CDR3 region: CASSPGSLWPQHF. Written as DNA, the CDR3 is TGTGCCAGCAGCCCTGGGAGCCTATGGCCCCAGCATTTT.

This clone was observed a handful of times. The chain joins TRBV19 to TRBJ2-3; weak D call: TRBD2 (7 bases). The CDR3 contains 14 residues. Germline lookup yields CDR1 LNHDA and CDR2 SQIVND (reference sequence). The ends were cut back, 6 bases at V and 4 bases at J, with 14 bases in the middle. Here the CDR3 DNA reads TGTGCCAGTAGGGGGGCCGCGGGAGCAGATACGCAGTATTTT. This codes for CASRGAAGADTQYF.